This is a list of T cell receptor beta chains from one sample in a study of T cell responses to AZD1222 COVID-19 vaccine. Only in-frame clones appear in the TCRdb table, and some are missing; sequencing was by immunoSEQ multiplex PCR. Here the sample spans 150,000 or so clones, 90% being singletons. The source material was peripheral blood, sampled 28 days after the second AZD1222 dose. The origin of the receptors is an adult who received the AZD1222 COVID-19 vaccine. CDR3s leave out the opening cysteine and the closing phenylalanine or tryptophan. Each record gives: V gene, J gene, CDR3 protein.

V gene: TRBV5-1
J gene: TRBJ1-4
CDR3 protein: ASSLIQGGNEKLF

V gene: TRBV6-2/TRBV6-3
J gene: TRBJ1-5
CDR3 protein: ASSYSDRYQPQH

V gene: TRBV6-5
J gene: TRBJ2-2
CDR3 protein: ASRVARGTGELF

V gene: TRBV7-2
J gene: TRBJ1-3
CDR3 protein: ASSLDKGINENTIY

V gene: TRBV9
J gene: TRBJ2-1
CDR3 protein: ASSVGRVFGDEQF

V gene: TRBV24-1
J gene: TRBJ1-3
CDR3 protein: ATRDGGNTIY

V gene: TRBV5-4
J gene: TRBJ1-2
CDR3 protein: ASSLDSNYGYT

V gene: TRBV4-2
J gene: TRBJ2-7
CDR3 protein: ASSQAGTGGSYEQY

V gene: TRBV6-2/TRBV6-3
J gene: TRBJ2-6
CDR3 protein: ASSYPHGRGANVLT

V gene: TRBV30
J gene: TRBJ2-3
CDR3 protein: AWTAGGGGQDTQY

V gene: TRBV6-6
J gene: TRBJ2-2
CDR3 protein: ASSPRLGQLGTGELF

V gene: TRBV10-2
J gene: TRBJ2-1
CDR3 protein: ASSEQGSRDEQF

V gene: TRBV6-5
J gene: TRBJ1-6
CDR3 protein: ASRGTNSPLH